This TCR beta chain was observed in a study of neoadjuvant anti-PD-1 for oral cavity cancer. Study overall: Patients without progression received a fourth nivolumab dose around day 43, then surgical resection on days 50-56.

The CDR3 spans 15 residues. V lost 2 bases and J lost 1; bases outside the gene matches: 4. Germline CDR1 and CDR2: MDHEN and SYDVKM. TCRdb's table, derived via immunoSEQ multiplex PCR, lists solely in-frame clones and lacks some. The profile shows tens of thousands of clones, 85% of them singletons. As to time point: after neoadjuvant nivolumab, at surgical resection. Blood cells were analyzed directly, without culture or expansion. The specimen was PBMCs, collected after nivolumab (anti-PD-1) treatment. The rearrangement uses TRBV28 and TRBJ2-5; 7 bases agree with TRBD1. This receptor was identified in a person aged 35 to 85 with oral cavity squamous cell carcinoma. In DNA form, the CDR3 reads TGTGCCAGCAGTTTAGGTTCAGGGGGCCAAGAGACCCAGTACTTC. Residues: CASSLGSGGQETQYF.